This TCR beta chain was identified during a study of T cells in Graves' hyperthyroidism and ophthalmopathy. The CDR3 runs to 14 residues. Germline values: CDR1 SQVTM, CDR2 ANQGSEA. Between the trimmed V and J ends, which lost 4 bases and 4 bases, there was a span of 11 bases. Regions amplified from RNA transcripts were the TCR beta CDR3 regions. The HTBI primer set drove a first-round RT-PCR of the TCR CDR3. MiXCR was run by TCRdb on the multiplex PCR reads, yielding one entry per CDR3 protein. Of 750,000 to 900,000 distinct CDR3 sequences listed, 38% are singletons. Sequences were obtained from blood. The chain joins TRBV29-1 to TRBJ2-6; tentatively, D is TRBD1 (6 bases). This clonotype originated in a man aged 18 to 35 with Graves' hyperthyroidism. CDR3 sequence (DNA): TGCAGCGTTGCGCAGGGGAAGGGGGCCAACGTCCTGACTTTC. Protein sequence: CSVAQGKGANVLTF.